This TCR beta chain was captured in a study of shared T cell receptors in the human thymus. Some clones are missing from TCRdb's copy, which holds only in-frame ones; the method was immunoSEQ multiplex PCR. The data show hundreds of thousands of clones, 88% seen once. The CDR3 consists of 13 residues. Trimming stripped 0 bases from V and 6 bases from J, with 8 bases between. Germline V gene sequence: CDR1 SGDLS, CDR2 YYNGEE. The sample also formed part of further work on human thymus T cells. Turning to that study: Related reports documented highly overlapping thymic repertoires among unrelated individuals.

The TCR originated in a boy less than two years old with a congenital heart defect. Sequencing used thymocytes. The chain is built from TRBV9 and TRBJ2-3; D possibly corresponds to TRBD2 (6 bases). The CDR3 protein is CASSVEAGDTQYF. CDR3 DNA sequence: TGTGCCAGCAGCGTAGAGGCGGGGGATACGCAGTATTTT.